A selection of T cell receptor beta chains follows, all from one sample in a study of T cells in Graves' hyperthyroidism and ophthalmopathy. MiXCR was run by TCRdb on the multiplex PCR reads, yielding one entry per CDR3 protein. The sample consists of approximately 590,000 distinct CDR3 sequences, approximately 15% of them appearing once. Specimen: blood. These receptors were collected from a woman aged 30 to 39 with Graves' hyperthyroidism. Both conserved end residues are part of each CDR3. A D gene is named only where the DNA matches it firmly. The size of a clone is reported for some rows only, either as once, few or many, or as a class for expanded clones.

>TRBV6-5|TRBJ2-2|-|TRBD2
TGTGCCAGCAGTTATAGAGGACTAGCGGGCCCCGGGGAGCTGTTTTTT
CASSYRGLAGPGELFF
>TRBV24-1|TRBJ2-1|-|TRBD2
TGTGCCACCCGTGGACTAGCATCCAATGAGCAGTTCTTC
CATRGLASNEQFF
>TRBV19|TRBJ1-1|-|TRBD1
TGTGCCAGTAGTATGTCCCGGGACAGGGGGCTGACGGGCACTGAAGCTTTCTTT
CASSMSRDRGLTGTEAFF
>TRBV6-1|TRBJ2-7|few|-
TGTGCCAGCATCCTTACGTTTGGAGAGCAGTACTTC
CASILTFGEQYF
>TRBV12-3/TRBV12-4|TRBJ1-6|-|-
TGTGCCAGCAGTCCTAGAAGGGGGGTGGGGTCACCCCTCCACTTT
CASSPRRGVGSPLHF
>TRBV10-3|TRBJ2-6|many|-
TGTGCCATCAGTCAGGGCTCTGGGGCCAACGTCCTGACTTTC
CAISQGSGANVLTF
>TRBV11-2|TRBJ1-3|-|-
TGTGCCAGCACCGAAAGCCCGGTTTACTCTGGAAACACCATATATTTT
CASTESPVYSGNTIYF
>TRBV20-1|TRBJ2-7|many|-
TGCAGTGCTAGATTTTTTTTAGGCTCCTACGAGCAGTACTTC
CSARFFLGSYEQYF
>TRBV6-6|TRBJ2-2|-|TRBD2
TGTGCCAGCAGTTACTTCGGACTAGCGGGAGTACCTGGGGAGCTGTTTTTT
CASSYFGLAGVPGELFF
>TRBV7-9|TRBJ1-1|-|-
TGTGCCAGCAGCTTTCTAGGGGCTGAAGCTTTCTTT
CASSFLGAEAFF
>TRBV6-2/TRBV6-3|TRBJ2-3|-|TRBD2
TGTGCCAGCACCGGGGCCCGGACTAGCGCCCCCCCTGACCGCACAGATACGCAGTATTTT
CASTGARTSAPPDRTDTQYF
>TRBV3-1|TRBJ2-4|many|-
TGTGCCAGCAGCCGTCGGGTAGGGATTCAGTACTTC
CASSRRVGIQYF
>TRBV6-6|TRBJ2-1|-|TRBD2
TGTGCCAGCAGTTCCTCGGGACTAGCACCCGAGCAGTTCTTC
CASSSSGLAPEQFF
>TRBV15|TRBJ1-4|-|-
TGTGCCACCAGGCCAACGGGAGCAAATGAAAAACTGTTTTTT
CATRPTGANEKLFF
>TRBV4-2|TRBJ2-7|many|TRBD2
TGTGCCAGCAGCCAGGGCGGGAGAGGATCCGAGCAGTACTTC
CASSQGGRGSEQYF
>TRBV20-1|TRBJ1-1|many|TRBD1
TGCAGTGCTAGAGAAACAGGGGGCTGGGAGACTGAAGCTTTCTTT
CSARETGGWETEAFF
>TRBV6-1|TRBJ1-5|-|-
TGTGCCAGCACAACGGGCAGGGAAGGAGGCAATCAGCCCCAGCATTTT
CASTTGREGGNQPQHF
>TRBV19|TRBJ2-1|-|-
TGTGTCAGTAGTCCGGGGCCGGACGGGAGGCAGTTCTTC
CVSSPGPDGRQFF
>TRBV10-3|TRBJ1-1|many|-
TGTGCCATCAGTGAGTCTCACAATTGGAGCACTGAAGCTTTCTTT
CAISESHNWSTEAFF
>TRBV9|TRBJ2-1|-|TRBD2
TGTGCCAGCAGCGCGAGGGTGGGGCGGGAGGGGTACAATGAGCAGTTCTTC
CASSARVGREGYNEQFF
>TRBV12-3/TRBV12-4|TRBJ2-2|-|-
TGTGCCAGCAGGCCGACTAGTCCCGGGGAGCTGTTTTTT
CASRPTSPGELFF
>TRBV30|TRBJ1-2|many|-
TGTGCCTGGAGAGGAGAAGCAAATGGCTACACCTTC
CAWRGEANGYTF
>TRBV12-3/TRBV12-4|TRBJ2-7|few|TRBD1
TGTGCCAGCAGTTCGGGACAGAGCCTCGCCTACGAGCAGTACTTC
CASSSGQSLAYEQYF
>TRBV7-9|TRBJ1-4|-|TRBD1
TGTGCCAGCAGCGCACAGGGGCAATACGGAAAACTGTTTTTT
CASSAQGQYGKLFF
>TRBV6-1|TRBJ2-3|many|-
TGTGCCAGCAGTGATCAAGGGAGGAATACGCAGTATTTT
CASSDQGRNTQYF
>TRBV5-1|TRBJ2-7|-|-
TGCGCCAGCAGCTTGGCGGGGGTACAGGGGACCTACGAGCAGTACTTC
CASSLAGVQGTYEQYF
>TRBV28|TRBJ2-7|-|TRBD1
TGTGCCAGCAGTTTCCCGGGACAGGGGCACGAGCAGTACTTC
CASSFPGQGHEQYF
>TRBV14|TRBJ2-7|-|TRBD2
TGTGCCAGCAGCCTCCCGGGACTAGCGGGAGCGGGCGAGCAGTACTTC
CASSLPGLAGAGEQYF
>TRBV29-1|TRBJ2-2|-|-
TGCAGCGTTCCAGGCGGGGCGAACACCGGGGAGCTGTTTTTT
CSVPGGANTGELFF
>TRBV11-3|TRBJ1-3|-|-
TGTGCCAGCAGCTCGGAAGGGGGAAACACCATATATTTT
CASSSEGGNTIYF
>TRBV10-3|TRBJ2-7|few|-
TGTGCCATCAGTAACGGACAGCAGCAGTACTTC
CAISNGQQQYF
>TRBV30|TRBJ2-7|many|-
TGTGCCTGGAGTGTACGCAGGACTTACGAGCAGTACTTC
CAWSVRRTYEQYF
>TRBV27|TRBJ1-4|many|-
TGTGCCAGCAGTTCCCGACAGACAACTAATGAAAAACTGTTTTTT
CASSSRQTTNEKLFF
>TRBV18|TRBJ1-4|many|TRBD1
TGTGCCAGCTCACCGGCCGGACAGGTTAATGAAAAACTGTTTTTT
CASSPAGQVNEKLFF
>TRBV12-3/TRBV12-4|TRBJ2-7|many|-
TGTGCCAGCACGGGAGACCGAAGCTCCTACGAGCAGTACTTC
CASTGDRSSYEQYF
>TRBV7-2|TRBJ2-7|many|TRBD2
TGTGCCAGCAGCTTATCTGGCGGGAGTAGGGTCGAGCAGTACTTC
CASSLSGGSRVEQYF
>TRBV7-9|TRBJ2-7|many|TRBD1
TGTGCCAGCAGCTTAGCGGGGACAGGCTACGAGCAGTACTTC
CASSLAGTGYEQYF
>TRBV5-6|TRBJ1-4|-|-
TGTGCCAGCAGCTTGTCTCCAGCAACTAATGAAAAACTGTTTTTT
CASSLSPATNEKLFF
>TRBV12-3/TRBV12-4|TRBJ1-5|-|TRBD1
TGTGCCAGCAGTTTAGTGGGACAGGGGAGTCAGCCCCAGCATTTT
CASSLVGQGSQPQHF
>TRBV18|TRBJ2-5|many|-
TGTGCCAGCTCACCGGGGTTTCTGGAGACCCAGTACTTC
CASSPGFLETQYF
>TRBV24-1|TRBJ1-2|many|-
TGTGCCACCAGTCCCGCGGACAGAGCCGGCGGCTACACCTTC
CATSPADRAGGYTF
>TRBV27|TRBJ1-4|few|-
TGTGCCAGCAGTCCCCATTTCTCAGGGTATGAACTGTTTTTT
CASSPHFSGYELFF
>TRBV20-1|TRBJ2-1|-|-
TGCAGTGCGTCACAGGGTTCCTACAATGAGCAGTTCTTC
CSASQGSYNEQFF
>TRBV6-1|TRBJ2-4|few|TRBD2
TGTGCCAGCAGCCAGACTAGCGGGAGGGCCGAAAACATTCAGTACTTC
CASSQTSGRAENIQYF
>TRBV20-1|TRBJ2-1|few|TRBD2
TGCAGTGCGTCTAGCGGGAGGGCCGAAAGAAACAATGAGCAGTTCTTC
CSASSGRAERNNEQFF
>TRBV11-2|TRBJ2-5|-|TRBD2
TGTGCCAGCAGCTCGGGGACTAGCGGGCTCAGACAAGAGACCCAGTACTTC
CASSSGTSGLRQETQYF
>TRBV5-1|TRBJ2-6|few|TRBD1
TGCGCCAGCAGCATGGGACAGTACAACGTCCTGACTTTC
CASSMGQYNVLTF
>TRBV28|TRBJ2-1|few|TRBD2
TGTGCCAGTCCTCCCGCCTCAGCGGGGCCGGGGTTTGATGAGCAGTTCTTC
CASPPASAGPGFDEQFF
>TRBV20-1|TRBJ2-7|-|TRBD2
TGCAGTGCTGCACCCGGCGGGGGGGGACTACCCTACGAGCAGTACTTC
CSAAPGGGGLPYEQYF
>TRBV9|TRBJ2-2|-|TRBD2
TGTGCCAGCAGCTTAAAGCGGGAGAGGTCGGCCGGGGAGCTGTTTTTT
CASSLKRERSAGELFF
>TRBV2|TRBJ2-3|many|-
TGTGCCAGCAGTGACGGCACAGATACGCAGTATTTT
CASSDGTDTQYF
>TRBV19|TRBJ1-6|once|TRBD1
TGTGCCAGTAGTATCCGGGCAGGGGGAATTTATAATTCACCCCTCCACTTT
CASSIRAGGIYNSPLHF
>TRBV7-8|TRBJ2-7|many|-
TGTGCCAGCAGCTTAAGTCGGGGGGCGGACGAGCAGTACTTC
CASSLSRGADEQYF
>TRBV11-2|TRBJ2-3|many|-
TGTGCCAGCGGGCTGGGGCGGGGCCCCACAGATACGCAGTATTTT
CASGLGRGPTDTQYF
>TRBV30|TRBJ2-3|-|-
TGTGCCTGGACTCCGAGCCTTTCTAGCACAGATACGCAGTATTTT
CAWTPSLSSTDTQYF
>TRBV20-1|TRBJ2-2|many|TRBD2
TGCAGTGCTAAGGCGGGGGGAGTCCCTCGAGAAGAGCTGTTTTTT
CSAKAGGVPREELFF
>TRBV4-2|TRBJ2-1|few|-
TGTGCCAGCAGCCAAGATCGACAGCTCAAGTTCTTC
CASSQDRQLKFF
>TRBV5-1|TRBJ2-1|many|-
TGCGCCAGCAGCCTCGAAGGGACGGCCTACAATGAGCAGTTCTTC
CASSLEGTAYNEQFF